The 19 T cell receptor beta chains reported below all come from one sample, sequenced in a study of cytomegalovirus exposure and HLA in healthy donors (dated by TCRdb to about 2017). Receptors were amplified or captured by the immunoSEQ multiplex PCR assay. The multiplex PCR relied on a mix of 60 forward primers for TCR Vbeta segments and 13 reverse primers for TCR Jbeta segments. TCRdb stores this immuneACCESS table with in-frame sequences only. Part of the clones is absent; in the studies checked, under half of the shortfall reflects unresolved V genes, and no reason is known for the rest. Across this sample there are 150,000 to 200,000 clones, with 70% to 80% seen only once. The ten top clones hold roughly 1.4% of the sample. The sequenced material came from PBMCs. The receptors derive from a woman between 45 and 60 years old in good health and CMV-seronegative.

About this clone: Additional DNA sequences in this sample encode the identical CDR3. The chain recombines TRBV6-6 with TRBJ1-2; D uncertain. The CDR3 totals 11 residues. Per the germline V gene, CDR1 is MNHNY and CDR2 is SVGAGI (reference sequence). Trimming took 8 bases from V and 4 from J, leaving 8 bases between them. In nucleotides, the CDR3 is TGTGCCAGCTCCCCAGGCTATGGCTACACCTTC. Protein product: CASSPGYGYTF.

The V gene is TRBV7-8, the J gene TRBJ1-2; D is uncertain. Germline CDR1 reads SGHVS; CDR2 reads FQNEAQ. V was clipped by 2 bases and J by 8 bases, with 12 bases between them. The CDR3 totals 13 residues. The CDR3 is CASSLRPGEGYTF. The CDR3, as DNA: TGTGCCAGCAGCTTAAGGCCCGGAGAGGGCTACACCTTC. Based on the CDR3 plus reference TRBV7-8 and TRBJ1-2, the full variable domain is GAGVSQSPRYKVAKRGQDVALRCDPISGHVSLFWYQQALGQGPEFLTYFQNEAQLDKSGLPSDRFFAERPEGSVSTLKIQRTQQEDSAVYLCASSLRPGEGYTFGSGTRLTVV.

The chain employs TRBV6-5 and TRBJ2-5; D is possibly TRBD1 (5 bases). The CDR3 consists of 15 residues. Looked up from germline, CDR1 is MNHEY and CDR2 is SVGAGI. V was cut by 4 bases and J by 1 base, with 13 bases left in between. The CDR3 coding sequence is TGTGCCAGCAGTTCAGGGATCTACCCCCAAGAGACCCAGTACTTC. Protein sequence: CASSSGIYPQETQYF.

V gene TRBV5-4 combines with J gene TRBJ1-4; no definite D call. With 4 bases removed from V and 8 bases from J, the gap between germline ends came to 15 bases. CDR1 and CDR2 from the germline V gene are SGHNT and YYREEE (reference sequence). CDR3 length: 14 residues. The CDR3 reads CASSLGVRKEKLFF. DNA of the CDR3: TGTGCCAGCAGCCTGGGCGTTCGAAAGGAAAAACTGTTTTTT.

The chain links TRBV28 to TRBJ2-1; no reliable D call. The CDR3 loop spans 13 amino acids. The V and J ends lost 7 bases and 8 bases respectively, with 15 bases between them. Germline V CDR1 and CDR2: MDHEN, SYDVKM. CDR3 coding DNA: TGTGCCAGCAAGTTTGCTGGCCTCGATGAGCAGTTCTTC. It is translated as CASKFAGLDEQFF. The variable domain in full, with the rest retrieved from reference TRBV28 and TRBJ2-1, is DVKVTQSSRYLVKRTGEKVFLECVQDMDHENMFWYRQDPGLGLRLIYFSYDVKMKEKGDIPEGYSVSREKKERFSLILESASTNQTSMYLCASKFAGLDEQFFGPGTRLTVL.

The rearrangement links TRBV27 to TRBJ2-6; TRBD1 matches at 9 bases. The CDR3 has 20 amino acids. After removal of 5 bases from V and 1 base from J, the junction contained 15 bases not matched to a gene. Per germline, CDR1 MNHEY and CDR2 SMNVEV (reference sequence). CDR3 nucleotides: TGTGCCAGCAGTACATTCCCCGGCGACAGGGGGAGGTCTGGGGCCAACGTCCTGACTTTC. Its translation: CASSTFPGDRGRSGANVLTF.

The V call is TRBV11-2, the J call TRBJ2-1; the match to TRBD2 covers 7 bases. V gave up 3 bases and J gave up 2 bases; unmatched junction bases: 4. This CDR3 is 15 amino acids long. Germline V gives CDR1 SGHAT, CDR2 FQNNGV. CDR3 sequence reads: CASSFGLGAYNEQFF. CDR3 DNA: TGTGCCAGCAGCTTCGGACTAGGGGCCTACAATGAGCAGTTCTTC.

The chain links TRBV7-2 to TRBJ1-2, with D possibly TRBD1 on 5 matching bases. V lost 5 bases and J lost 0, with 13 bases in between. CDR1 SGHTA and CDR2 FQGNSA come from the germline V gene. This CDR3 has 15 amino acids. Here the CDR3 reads CASSLATAPNYGYTF. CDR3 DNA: TGTGCCAGCAGCCTGGCGACAGCTCCTAACTATGGCTACACCTTC.

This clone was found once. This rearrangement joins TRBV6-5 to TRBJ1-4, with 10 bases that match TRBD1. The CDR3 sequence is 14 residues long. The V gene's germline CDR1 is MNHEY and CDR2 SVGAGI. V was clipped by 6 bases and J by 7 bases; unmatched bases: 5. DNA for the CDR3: TGTGCCAGCAGACGACAGGGGGCGGGTGAAAAACTGTTTTTT. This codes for CASRRQGAGEKLFF.

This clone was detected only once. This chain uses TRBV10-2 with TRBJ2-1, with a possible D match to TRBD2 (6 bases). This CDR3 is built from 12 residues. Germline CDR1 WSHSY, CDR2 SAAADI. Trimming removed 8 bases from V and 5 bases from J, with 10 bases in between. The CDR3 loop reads CASRGMDNEQFF. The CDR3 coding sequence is TGCGCCAGCCGCGGGATGGACAATGAGCAGTTCTTC.

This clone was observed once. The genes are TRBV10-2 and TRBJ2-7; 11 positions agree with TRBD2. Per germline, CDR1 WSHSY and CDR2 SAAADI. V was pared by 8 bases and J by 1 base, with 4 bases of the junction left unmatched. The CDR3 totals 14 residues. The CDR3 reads CASGGLADSYEQYF. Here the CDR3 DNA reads TGCGCCAGCGGGGGACTAGCGGATTCCTACGAGCAGTACTTC.

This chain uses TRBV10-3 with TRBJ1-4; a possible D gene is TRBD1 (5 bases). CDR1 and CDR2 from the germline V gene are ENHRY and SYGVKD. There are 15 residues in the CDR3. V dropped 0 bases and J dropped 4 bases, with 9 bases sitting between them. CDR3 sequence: CAISESRGGNEKLFF. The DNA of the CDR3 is TGTGCCATCAGTGAGTCAAGGGGAGGTAATGAAAAACTGTTTTTT.

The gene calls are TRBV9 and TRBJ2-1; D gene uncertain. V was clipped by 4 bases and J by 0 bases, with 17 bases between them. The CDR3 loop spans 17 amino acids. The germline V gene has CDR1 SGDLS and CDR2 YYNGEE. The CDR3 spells CASSLYSLGSSYNEQFF. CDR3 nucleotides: TGTGCCAGCAGCCTTTACTCTCTAGGTAGCTCCTACAATGAGCAGTTCTTC.

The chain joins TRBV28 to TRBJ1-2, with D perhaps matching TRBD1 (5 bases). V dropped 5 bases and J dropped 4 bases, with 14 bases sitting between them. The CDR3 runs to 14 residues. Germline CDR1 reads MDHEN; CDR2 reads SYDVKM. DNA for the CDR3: TGTGCCAGCAGTCCCGGGGGAGCCAGCTATGGCTACACCTTC. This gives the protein CASSPGGASYGYTF.

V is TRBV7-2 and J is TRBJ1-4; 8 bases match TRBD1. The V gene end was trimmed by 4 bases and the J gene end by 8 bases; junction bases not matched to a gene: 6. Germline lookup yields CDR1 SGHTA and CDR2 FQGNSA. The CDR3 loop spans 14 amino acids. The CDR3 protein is CASSSTGAGEKLFF. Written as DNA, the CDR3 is TGTGCCAGCAGCTCGACAGGGGCTGGGGAAAAACTGTTTTTT.

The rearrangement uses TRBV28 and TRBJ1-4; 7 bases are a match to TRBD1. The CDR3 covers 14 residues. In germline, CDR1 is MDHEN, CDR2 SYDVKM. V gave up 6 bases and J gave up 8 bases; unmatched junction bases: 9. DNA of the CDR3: TGTGCCAGCAGCACACAGGGGAAGCGAGAAAAACTGTTTTTT. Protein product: CASSTQGKREKLFF.

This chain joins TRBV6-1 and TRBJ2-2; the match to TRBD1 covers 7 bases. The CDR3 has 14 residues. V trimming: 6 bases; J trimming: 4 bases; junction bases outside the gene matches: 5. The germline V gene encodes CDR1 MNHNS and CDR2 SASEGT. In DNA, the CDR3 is TGTGCCAGCAGCGGCAGACAGGGCACCGGGGAGCTGTTTTTT. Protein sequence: CASSGRQGTGELFF.

The CDR3 DNA reads TGTGCCAGCAGCTTAGGGCAGGGGCCCATGGGCACTGAAGCTTTCTTT. Protein product: CASSLGQGPMGTEAFF. This chain uses TRBV7-9 with TRBJ1-1; D might be TRBD1 (6 bases). Germline CDR1 reads SEHNR; CDR2 reads FQNEAQ (reference sequence). This CDR3 has 16 residues. V was cut by 1 base and J by 4 bases, with 16 bases left in between.

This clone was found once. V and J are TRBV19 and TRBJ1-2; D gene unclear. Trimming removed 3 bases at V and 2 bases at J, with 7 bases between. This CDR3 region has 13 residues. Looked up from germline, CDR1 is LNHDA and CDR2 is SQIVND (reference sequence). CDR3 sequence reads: CASSIGRNYGYTF. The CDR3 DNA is TGTGCCAGTAGTATTGGCAGAAACTATGGCTACACCTTC.